This entry describes one T cell receptor (beta chain). The record originates from a study of CD8 T cells in Susac syndrome. Study summary: Among sequenced Susac syndrome patients, 5 or 6 had active disease and under ten were in remission.

With V trimmed by 4 bases and J by 8 bases, 11 bases remained unmatched. CDR3 size: 15 residues. Germline CDR1 is LGHNA and CDR2 is YNFKEQ. The authors reverse transcribed 0.5 to 1 ug RNA with random hexamers. The authors amplified TCR beta CDR3 across 54 Vbeta and 13 Jbeta using immunoSEQ multiplex PCR. TCRdb re-called the immunoSEQ multiplex PCR reads with MiXCR, one entry per CDR3 protein. The repertoire consists of under 200,000 distinct CDR3 sequences, with over 90% occurring once and the leading ten covering 0.15% to 0.2%. Sequencing of TCR beta was undertaken in CD8+ and CD4+ T cells derived from blood.

V and J are TRBV4-2 and TRBJ1-1, with 9 nucleotides matching TRBD1. The receptor was derived from a human donor with Susac syndrome. The specimen was CD8+ T cells from PBMCs. CDR3 residues: CASSLLGDRDEEAFF. CDR3 bases: TGTGCCAGCAGCCTTCTCGGGGACAGGGATGAAGAAGCTTTCTTT.